This TCR beta chain was identified during a study of neoadjuvant nivolumab and ipilimumab in lung cancer. Profiling relied on immunoSEQ multiplex PCR, and the TCRdb table lists in-frame clones only, not all of them. The sample holds about 30,000 clones; about 92% are singletons and the top ten take approximately 2.1%. V lost 4 bases and J lost 1, with 11 bases in between. This CDR3 is 14 amino acids long. CDR1 SGHRS and CDR2 YFSETQ come from the germline V gene. The V and J genes are TRBV5-1 and TRBJ1-1; perhaps TRBD1 as D (5 bases). The TCR was taken from an adult with non-small cell lung cancer. The source material was peripheral blood, sampled after neoadjuvant nivolumab, alone or with ipilimumab, at or shortly before surgery. The CDR3 reads CASSRTGKNTEAFF. CDR3 DNA: TGCGCCAGCAGCAGAACAGGCAAGAACACTGAAGCTTTCTTT.